Reported below is one T cell receptor beta chain. Its antigen is not identified. Produced via immunoSEQ multiplex PCR; TCRdb's table is partial and in-frame only. The data show approximately 1,500,000 clones, around 98% seen once. This sample was included in a study of shared clonotypes between healthy human individuals. V lost 5 bases, J lost 0 bases, and 11 bases stayed unmatched. Germline V lookup: CDR1 LNHNV, CDR2 YYDKDF (reference sequence). This CDR3 contains 18 residues. Study findings and constraints: Naive subsets generally had larger estimated richness than memory subsets. Depth was large, yet rarefaction showed that sorted-subset sequencing was incomplete.

Adult Caucasians living in Nashville, Tennessee made up all of the donors. Negatively enriched CD4+ T cells were divided by CD45RA into naive and memory. Specimen: naive CD4+ T cells sorted from blood. Noted subset: CD45RA+ positively selected. The V call is TRBV15, the J call TRBJ2-4; TRBD1 aligns across 9 bases. The TCR was taken from a man in his thirties or forties in good health. The CDR3 DNA reads TGTGCCACCAGCTCCCGGGACAGGGCAATTTTAGCCAAAAACATTCAGTACTTC. Protein sequence: CATSSRDRAILAKNIQYF.